One and the same sample provided the 27 T cell receptor beta chains below, sequenced in a study of blood T cell repertoires in COVID-19 (dated by TCRdb to about 2020). Libraries were made using the immunoSEQ multiplex PCR assay. The source is immuneACCESS, and TCRdb retained only in-frame sequences with V and J called. Part of the clones is not carried over; for the studies checked, unresolved V genes explain less than half of this, and the remainder is unexplained. The sample contains some 150,000 clones, roughly 86% of them found a single time. The top ten clonotypes cover roughly a tenth of the sample. The sequencing sample was made of peripheral blood. The receptor source for this set is a man aged 45-65 years with active or convalescent COVID-19.

This clone was picked up many times. This rearrangement joins TRBV19 to TRBJ2-5; 9 bases agree with TRBD2. This CDR3 region has 14 residues. Germline V CDR1 and CDR2: LNHDA, SQIVND (reference sequence). J lost 3 bases, V lost 5 bases, and 4 bases had no gene match. CDR3 nucleotides: TGTGCCAGTAGTTTTAGCGGGAGCAAAGAGACCCAGTACTTC. Protein sequence: CASSFSGSKETQYF.

V gene TRBV9 combines with J gene TRBJ2-2, with 12 bases that match TRBD1. The V gene's germline CDR1 is SGDLS and CDR2 YYNGEE. This CDR3 has 19 residues. J was trimmed by 2 bases and V by 0 bases; bases with no gene match: 8. The CDR3 DNA sequence: TGTGCCAGCAGCGTAGCTACGGTAGGGACAGGGGGCAACACCGGGGAGCTGTTTTTT. This encodes CASSVATVGTGGNTGELFF.

The rearrangement uses TRBV2 and TRBJ1-5; TRBD1 matches 9 bases. There are 12 residues in the CDR3. Losses at the gene ends were 8 bases for V and 11 bases for J; bases not matched to a gene: 7. Germline V lookup: CDR1 SNHLY, CDR2 FYNNEI. The chain's CDR3 is CASGQGRGTQHF. In DNA form, the CDR3 reads TGTGCCAGCGGACAGGGGCGCGGGACCCAGCATTTT.

V usage is TRBV18 and J usage is TRBJ1-6; D remains ambiguous. The germline gives CDR1 KGHSH, CDR2 LQKENI. The V and J ends lost 4 bases and 0 bases respectively, with 13 bases between them. This CDR3 spans 17 amino acids. The CDR3 DNA reads TGTGCCAGCTCACTCACCGTCGGGAGCTCCTATAATTCACCCCTCCACTTT. As protein: CASSLTVGSSYNSPLHF.

This clone has only one observation. This sequence joins TRBV6-5 and TRBJ2-7; D perhaps matches TRBD2 (7 bases). CDR3 length equals 13 residues. CDR1 and CDR2 (germline): MNHEY, SVGAGI. V dropped 7 bases and J dropped 1 base, with 11 bases sitting between them. CDR3 nucleotides: TGTGCCAGCACGGCGGGGGCATCCTACGAGCAGTACTTC. This gives the protein CASTAGASYEQYF.

This clone was seen only once. The chain recombines TRBV5-6 with TRBJ2-5, with 7 bases aligning to TRBD1. V was clipped by 3 bases and J by 2 bases; unmatched bases: 4. The CDR3 sequence is 14 residues long. The germline CDR1 and CDR2 sequences are SGHDT and YYEEEE. The CDR3 nucleotides are TGTGCCAGCAGCTGGGGACAGATTCAAGAGACCCAGTACTTC. As protein: CASSWGQIQETQYF. Supplemented by reference TRBV5-6 and TRBJ2-5, the full variable domain reads DAGVTQSPTHLIKTRGQQVTLRCSPKSGHDTVSWYQQALGQGPQFIFQYYEEEERQRGNFPDRFSGHQFPNYSSELNVNALLLGDSALYLCASSWGQIQETQYFGPGTRLLVL.

The chain has TRBV7-2 and TRBJ2-1; 10 nucleotides line up with TRBD1. The CDR3 is 18 amino acids. Germline assignment: CDR1 SGHTA and CDR2 FQGNSA. V was clipped by 5 bases and J by 0 bases; unmatched bases: 10. CDR3 sequence reads: CASSAERQGASSYNEQFF. The CDR3, as DNA: TGTGCCAGCAGCGCAGAACGACAGGGGGCCAGCTCCTACAATGAGCAGTTCTTC.

The chain couples TRBV28 to TRBJ2-1; the D is unclear. The CDR3 has 12 residues. Germline loops: CDR1 MDHEN, CDR2 SYDVKM. Trimming took off 5 bases at V and 5 bases at J, with 7 bases between the two ends. The CDR3 DNA reads TGTGCCAGCAGTCCCACTCACAATGAGCAGTTCTTC. Protein: CASSPTHNEQFF. Together with reference TRBV28 and TRBJ2-1, the CDR3 gives the full variable domain: DVKVTQSSRYLVKRTGEKVFLECVQDMDHENMFWYRQDPGLGLRLIYFSYDVKMKEKGDIPEGYSVSREKKERFSLILESASTNQTSMYLCASSPTHNEQFFGPGTRLTVL.

This clone showed up just once. This sequence joins TRBV7-3 and TRBJ2-3, with TRBD1 as a possible D gene (5 bases). The CDR3 length is 15 residues. Germline V CDR1 and CDR2: SGHTA, FQGTGA. With 1 base removed from V and 4 bases from J, the gap between germline ends came to 12 bases. The CDR3 DNA sequence: TGTGCCAGCAGCTTAATAAGCAGGGTAGCAGATACGCAGTATTTT. This translates into CASSLISRVADTQYF.

CDR3 nucleotide sequence: TGTGCCAGCAGTGGTTTAGCGGGGATTGGTGGAAACACCATATATTTT. Amino acids: CASSGLAGIGGNTIYF. The genes are TRBV2 and TRBJ1-3; the D is unclear. V lost 4 bases to trimming and J lost 3 bases, with 16 bases between them. Germline V gene data show CDR1 as SNHLY and CDR2 as FYNNEI. The CDR3 contains 16 residues.

The J gene is TRBJ2-1, the V gene TRBV27; D might be TRBD2 (5 bases). This CDR3 has 12 residues. Germline V gene data show CDR1 as MNHEY and CDR2 as SMNVEV (reference sequence). Trimming left V 2 bases short and J 10 bases short, with 9 bases between. The chain's CDR3 is CASSLEGREQFF. The DNA of the CDR3 is TGTGCCAGCAGTTTAGAGGGTCGGGAGCAGTTCTTC.

J is TRBJ2-5 and V is TRBV28; a weak D match, TRBD1 (7 bases). Germline assignment: CDR1 MDHEN and CDR2 SYDVKM. Trimming removed 5 bases from V and 5 bases from J, with 18 bases in between. The CDR3 consists of 15 residues. CDR3 protein: CASSGGTAGWETQYF. The CDR3 nucleotides read TGTGCCAGCAGTGGGGGGACAGCAGGGTGGGAGACCCAGTACTTC. The variable domain in full, with the rest retrieved from reference TRBV28 and TRBJ2-5, is DVKVTQSSRYLVKRTGEKVFLECVQDMDHENMFWYRQDPGLGLRLIYFSYDVKMKEKGDIPEGYSVSREKKERFSLILESASTNQTSMYLCASSGGTAGWETQYFGPGTRLLVL.

The chain links TRBV5-1 to TRBJ2-5; 7 bases agree with TRBD2. The CDR3 extends over 16 amino acids. The V and J ends lost 0 bases and 0 bases, in that order; junction bases with no gene match: 5. The V gene's germline CDR1 is SGHRS and CDR2 YFSETQ. The CDR3 DNA sequence: TGCGCCAGCAGCTTGGTTGGAGCGGGGTACCAAGAGACCCAGTACTTC. This gives the protein CASSLVGAGYQETQYF.

CDR3: CATSDSPGQGNTGELFF. CDR3 DNA sequence: TGTGCCACCAGTGATTCCCCGGGACAGGGGAACACCGGGGAGCTGTTTTTT. This chain uses TRBV24-1 with TRBJ2-2, with 9 bases fitting TRBD1. Unmatched junction bases numbered 4, after V lost 2 bases and J lost 1 base. Germline-derived CDR1 and CDR2 are KGHDR and SFDVKD. The CDR3 has 17 amino acids.

V is TRBV19 and J is TRBJ1-5; 7 positions match TRBD1. There are 13 residues in the CDR3. Germline CDR1 is LNHDA and CDR2 is SQIVND (reference sequence). Trimming took 8 bases from V and 6 from J; bases not matched to a gene: 7. The CDR3 loop reads CASSEGAGQPQHF. The CDR3 bases are TGTGCCAGTTCCGAGGGGGCTGGTCAGCCCCAGCATTTT.

The genes are TRBV19 and TRBJ2-4; 7 bases agree with TRBD1. CDR1 and CDR2 from the germline V gene are LNHDA and SQIVND (reference sequence). The CDR3 is 14 residues long. The V segment lost 3 bases and the J segment 7 bases; nucleotides outside the gene matches: 6. The CDR3 reads CASSITGERNIQYF. CDR3 bases: TGTGCCAGTAGTATCACAGGGGAACGGAACATTCAGTACTTC.

The chain combines TRBV24-1 with TRBJ2-5; D uncertain. The germline gives CDR1 KGHDR, CDR2 SFDVKD. The CDR3 covers 11 residues. V lost 5 bases, J lost 4 bases, and 4 bases lay in between. CDR3 region: CATSAGETQYF. CDR3 sequence (DNA): TGTGCCACCAGTGCCGGAGAGACCCAGTACTTC.

This chain links TRBV15 with TRBJ2-1, with TRBD2 matching 7 bases. J gave up 6 bases and V 3 bases, and 5 bases lay outside the gene matches. The germline V gene has CDR1 LNHNV and CDR2 YYDKDF (reference sequence). This CDR3 spans 14 amino acids. The CDR3 region is CATSRGGLLNEQFF. The CDR3 nucleotides read TGTGCCACCAGCAGGGGGGGACTACTCAATGAGCAGTTCTTC. Full variable domain (rest looked up from reference TRBV15 and TRBJ2-1): DAMVIQNPRYQVTQFGKPVTLSCSQTLNHNVMYWYQQKSSQAPKLLFHYYDKDFNNEADTPDNFQSRRPNTSFCFLDIRSPGLGDTAMYLCATSRGGLLNEQFFGPGTRLTVL.

This chain joins TRBV19 and TRBJ2-2, with 10 bases fitting TRBD2. Germline assignment: CDR1 LNHDA and CDR2 SQIVND (reference sequence). The length of the CDR3 is 16 residues. V shed 4 bases and J 6 bases; nucleotides not matched to a gene: 8. The CDR3 nucleotides are TGTGCCAGTAGTAAGGTTCGAGCGGGAGGGTCCGGGGAGCTGTTTTTT. Its protein is CASSKVRAGGSGELFF. Full variable domain (rest looked up from reference TRBV19 and TRBJ2-2): DGGITQSPKYLFRKEGQNVTLSCEQNLNHDAMYWYRQDPGQGLRLIYYSQIVNDFQKGDIAEGYSVSREKKESFPLTVTSAQKNPTAFYLCASSKVRAGGSGELFFGEGSRLTVL.

The chain carries TRBV5-4 and TRBJ2-2; unclear D gene. Germline assignment: CDR1 SGHNT and CDR2 YYREEE (reference sequence). V dropped 0 bases and J dropped 2 bases, with 11 bases sitting between them. CDR3 length: 16 amino acids. CDR3 amino acids: CASSLVMQANTGELFF. For the CDR3, the DNA is TGTGCCAGCAGCTTGGTGATGCAGGCAAACACCGGGGAGCTGTTTTTT.

This clone has a single count. This rearrangement joins TRBV20-1 to TRBJ2-1, with D hard to call. The V and J ends lost 5 bases and 4 bases respectively, with 6 bases between them. CDR3 length: 11 amino acids. CDR1 and CDR2 from the germline V gene are DFQATT and SNEGSKA (reference sequence). CDR3: CSAPSYNEQFF. The CDR3 bases are TGCAGTGCTCCCAGTTACAATGAGCAGTTCTTC.

V gene TRBV12-3 or TRBV12-4 combines with J gene TRBJ1-5; a weak D match, TRBD1 (5 bases). The CDR3 contains 12 residues. V was clipped by 3 bases and J by 6 bases, with 6 bases between them. The CDR3 loop is CASSFQGQPQHF. As DNA, the CDR3 is TGTGCCAGCAGTTTTCAGGGTCAGCCCCAGCATTTT.

The chain has TRBV5-4 and TRBJ2-7, with D possibly being TRBD2 (6 bases). V was pared by 1 base and J by 3 bases, with 8 bases between. Germline V gene data show CDR1 as SGHNT and CDR2 as YYREEE (reference sequence). This CDR3 spans 13 amino acids. For the CDR3, the DNA is TGTGCCAGCAGCTTGTCCGGGGGCTACGAGCAGTACTTC. Translation gives CASSLSGGYEQYF.

The chain carries TRBV18 and TRBJ2-3; TRBD2 matches 8 bases. The germline V gene encodes CDR1 KGHSH and CDR2 LQKENI. Trimming removed 5 bases from V and 1 base from J; junction bases left unmatched: 5. CDR3 size: 15 residues. The CDR3, as DNA: TGTGCCAGCTCAGTGCGGGAGGCCCGCACAGATACGCAGTATTTT. This translates into CASSVREARTDTQYF.

The chain joins TRBV9 to TRBJ2-5; D is perhaps TRBD2 (5 bases). The CDR3 is 16 amino acids. Germline CDR1 is SGDLS and CDR2 is YYNGEE. Trimming stripped 0 bases from V and 2 bases from J, with 14 bases between. CDR3 bases: TGTGCCAGCAGCGTAGACCCCCGGGGTGGGCAAGAGACCCAGTACTTC. Residues: CASSVDPRGGQETQYF. The variable domain in full, with the rest retrieved from reference TRBV9 and TRBJ2-5, is DSGVTQTPKHLITATGQRVTLRCSPRSGDLSVYWYQQSLDQGLQFLIQYYNGEERAKGNILERFSAQQFPDLHSELNLSSLELGDSALYFCASSVDPRGGQETQYFGPGTRLLVL.

The gene calls are TRBV9 and TRBJ1-2, with D possibly being TRBD1 (6 bases). Germline V CDR1 and CDR2: SGDLS, YYNGEE. The CDR3 length is 15 residues. Trimming left V 0 bases short and J 4 bases short, with 13 bases between. CDR3 sequence reads: CASSVGGQSLYGYTF. The CDR3 DNA is TGTGCCAGCAGCGTAGGAGGACAGTCTCTCTATGGCTACACCTTC.

The chain uses TRBV5-4 and TRBJ2-3; D possibly corresponds to TRBD1 (6 bases). The germline V gene has CDR1 SGHNT and CDR2 YYREEE (reference sequence). The CDR3 consists of 16 residues. Trimming took 0 bases from V and 2 from J, leaving 13 bases between them. DNA for the CDR3: TGTGCCAGCAGCTTGGACGGGACACTTTTCACAGATACGCAGTATTTT. Amino acid sequence: CASSLDGTLFTDTQYF.